A selection of T cell receptor beta chains follows, all from one sample in a study of T cell responses to AZD1222 COVID-19 vaccine. The assay was immunoSEQ multiplex PCR, and TCRdb's table has in-frame clones only and misses some. This table has roughly 110,000 clones, roughly 80% appearing once. The sequencing used peripheral blood, collected on day 0 of AZD1222 vaccination. These receptors came from an adult in good health. Both conserved end residues are part of each CDR3. D genes are given only for firm matches. The size field is filled for only some rows; it gives once, few, many or a size class.

d_call	v_call	cdr3_length	j_call	clone_size	cdr3_aa	cdr3_nt
.	TRBV15	16	TRBJ1-4	.	CATSRDNTGLGEKLFF	TGTGCCACCAGCAGAGATAATACAGGCCTAGGTGAAAAACTGTTTTTT
TRBD1	TRBV7-9	15	TRBJ2-7	.	CASSFPGQGSYEQYF	TGTGCCAGCAGCTTCCCGGGACAGGGAAGTTACGAGCAGTACTTC
TRBD1	TRBV5-4	14	TRBJ2-5	.	CASSRGQQQETQYF	TGTGCCAGCAGCCGGGGACAGCAACAAGAGACCCAGTACTTC
.	TRBV19	17	TRBJ2-2	.	CASSIFGGHTNTGELFF	TGTGCCAGTAGTATTTTTGGAGGACATACGAACACCGGGGAGCTGTTTTTT
.	TRBV18	14	TRBJ2-5	once	CASSPLSPQETQYF	TGTGCCAGCTCACCACTAAGCCCTCAAGAGACCCAGTACTTC
.	TRBV5-8	14	TRBJ1-1	.	CASSFWGAGTEAFF	TGTGCCAGCAGCTTTTGGGGGGCAGGCACTGAAGCTTTCTTT
TRBD2	TRBV7-3	17	TRBJ2-1	.	CASSLVVTSGRAGEQFF	TGTGCCAGCAGCTTAGTAGTGACTAGCGGGAGGGCCGGGGAGCAGTTCTTC
TRBD1	TRBV7-9	15	TRBJ1-5	.	CASSPGQGVSQPQHF	TGTGCCAGCAGCCCGGGACAGGGGGTCAGTCAGCCCCAGCATTTT
.	TRBV5-1	15	TRBJ1-2	.	CASSWNQGKRGGYTF	TGCGCCAGCAGCTGGAACCAGGGGAAGCGTGGTGGCTACACCTTC
.	TRBV6-5	15	TRBJ1-2	.	CASSYSGTDSYGYTF	TGTGCCAGCAGTTACTCAGGGACCGATTCCTATGGCTACACCTTC
TRBD2	TRBV3-1/TRBV3-2	15	TRBJ2-5	.	CASSQIAGAQETQYF	TGTGCCAGCAGCCAAATAGCGGGGGCCCAAGAGACCCAGTACTTC
.	TRBV6-1	15	TRBJ1-5	.	CASSEARGGRQPQHF	TGTGCCAGCAGTGAAGCGCGGGGCGGGCGGCAGCCCCAGCATTTT
TRBD2	TRBV5-1	15	TRBJ2-1	.	CASSLDTSGGTEQFF	TGCGCCAGCAGCTTGGATACTAGCGGGGGAACGGAGCAGTTCTTC
.	TRBV5-1	14	TRBJ1-2	.	CASSLYRALYGYTF	TGCGCCAGCAGCTTATACAGGGCTCTCTATGGCTACACCTTC
TRBD1	TRBV7-8	15	TRBJ1-1	few	CASSRDRGPTAEAFF	TGTGCCAGCAGCAGAGACAGGGGCCCTACCGCTGAAGCTTTCTTT
TRBD1	TRBV24-1	16	TRBJ1-1	.	CATSDPIRTGNTEAFF	TGTGCCACCAGTGATCCCATCAGGACAGGAAACACTGAAGCTTTCTTT
.	TRBV12-3/TRBV12-4	13	TRBJ2-4	.	CASSLNRRDIQYF	TGTGCCAGCAGTCTCAACCGACGGGACATTCAGTACTTC
.	TRBV5-1	15	TRBJ2-7	.	CASSLLAGTTYEQYF	TGCGCCAGCAGCTTGCTGGCGGGCACGACCTACGAGCAGTACTTC
.	TRBV19	14	TRBJ2-1	few	CASGPGLGGYEQFF	TGTGCCAGCGGTCCGGGACTAGGGGGCTATGAGCAGTTCTTC
.	TRBV4-1	15	TRBJ1-6	.	CASRRMDFYNSPLHF	TGCGCCAGCCGGCGGATGGACTTCTATAATTCACCCCTCCACTTT
TRBD2	TRBV7-2	14	TRBJ2-3	.	CASSLGSSGDTQYF	TGTGCCAGCAGCTTAGGATCTAGCGGGGATACGCAGTATTTT
.	TRBV2	14	TRBJ1-6	once	CASRQDGANSPLHF	TGTGCCAGCAGGCAAGATGGGGCTAATTCACCCCTCCACTTT
.	TRBV10-3	15	TRBJ1-5	.	CAISEGRESNQPQHF	TGTGCCATCAGTGAAGGCAGGGAAAGCAATCAGCCCCAGCATTTT
TRBD1	TRBV7-8	14	TRBJ1-1	.	CASSSGQGNTEAFF	TGTGCCAGCAGCTCTGGACAGGGGAACACTGAAGCTTTCTTT
.	TRBV7-2	14	TRBJ2-3	.	CASSSFLRTDTQYF	TGTGCCAGCAGCTCCTTTCTCCGCACAGATACGCAGTATTTT
TRBD2	TRBV7-6	16	TRBJ2-7	once	CASGGLGLAGAYEQYF	TGTGCCAGCGGGGGTTTGGGACTAGCGGGAGCTTACGAGCAGTACTTC